One and the same sample provided the 13 T cell receptor beta chains below, sequenced in a study of beta chain features in type 1 diabetes. Their target antigens are unknown. Study conclusions and caveats: In every one of the four CD4+ subsets, TCRB CDR3s were moderately but significantly shorter in Type 1 diabetes patients.

The authors reverse transcribed all of the isolated RNA, so sequencing captured expressed TCRB transcripts. Repertoires were generated with immunoSEQ multiplex PCR, while TCRdb's copy carries only in-frame clones and drops some. Among approximately 250,000 clones listed, around 15% were seen once. Sequences were obtained from naive CD4+ T cells from blood. The receptors derive from a man between 25 and 39 years old with type 1 diabetes.

The chain links TRBV30 to TRBJ2-5; D may be TRBD1 or TRBD2 (5 bases each). Trimming stripped 1 base from V and 0 bases from J, with 6 bases between. The CDR3 length is 13 residues. The germline gives CDR1 GTSNPN, CDR2 SVGIG (reference sequence). The CDR3 region has the DNA TGTGCCTGGAGTGAGGGACACCAAGAGACCCAGTACTTC. Its translation is CAWSEGHQETQYF.

In DNA form, the CDR3 reads TGTGCCAGCATTGAGGGGTACTATGGCTACACCTTC. Translation gives CASIEGYYGYTF. The rearrangement links TRBV2 to TRBJ1-2, with D possibly matching TRBD1 (5 bases). The germline gives CDR1 SNHLY, CDR2 FYNNEI. The CDR3 runs to 12 residues. V dropped 7 bases and J dropped 3 bases, with 9 bases sitting between them.

The chain joins TRBV6-5 to TRBJ1-2; D not resolved. V lost 7 bases to trimming and J lost 8 bases, with 14 bases between them. The CDR3 sequence is 12 residues long. The V gene's germline CDR1 is MNHEY and CDR2 SVGAGI. CDR3 amino acids: CASTSLSGGYTF. In nucleotides, the CDR3 is TGTGCCAGCACCTCCCTAAGTGGGGGCTACACCTTC.

A few counts support this clone. The chain couples TRBV10-3 to TRBJ2-7; 8 bases line up with TRBD1. The CDR3 runs to 16 residues. V lost 4 bases, J lost 5 bases, and 13 bases stayed unmatched. In germline, CDR1 is ENHRY, CDR2 SYGVKD. CDR3 in DNA: TGTGCCATCAGTGTCAGTGGGGCAGGGGGCTTTAACGAGCAGTACTTC. Its translation is CAISVSGAGGFNEQYF.

This clone has only a few counts. The rearrangement joins TRBV29-1 to TRBJ2-7; D tentatively reads TRBD1 or TRBD2 (5 bases each). CDR1 is SQVTM, CDR2 ANQGSEA, per germline. The V end lost 7 bases, the J end lost 2 bases, and 15 bases lay between the germline ends. This CDR3 region has 13 residues. The CDR3 here is CSAGPGVTYEQYF. DNA of the CDR3: TGCAGCGCGGGACCCGGGGTAACCTACGAGCAGTACTTC.

This chain connects TRBV9 to TRBJ2-3; maybe TRBD2 (6 bases). V was pared by 0 bases and J by 2 bases, with 13 bases between. The CDR3 runs to 16 residues. Germline CDR1 is SGDLS and CDR2 is YYNGEE. CDR3 amino acids: CASSVGLARITDTQYF. CDR3 sequence (DNA): TGTGCCAGCAGCGTAGGGCTAGCGAGGATCACAGATACGCAGTATTTT.

The rearrangement links TRBV28 to TRBJ2-1, with 9 positions matching TRBD2. In germline, CDR1 is MDHEN, CDR2 SYDVKM. The V segment lost 6 bases and the J segment 3 bases; nucleotides outside the gene matches: 12. This CDR3 comprises 17 residues. DNA of the CDR3: TGTGCCAGCAGAACCATCGGACTAGCGCCCGACTACAATGAGCAGTTCTTC. This sequence encodes CASRTIGLAPDYNEQFF.

The V call is TRBV13, the J call TRBJ1-2; no definite D call. This CDR3 contains 13 residues. V lost 1 base to trimming and J lost 7 bases, with 10 bases between them. Germline CDR1 reads PRHDT; CDR2 reads FYEKMQ (reference sequence). DNA of the CDR3: TGTGCCAGCAGCTTAGTAGTCGAGGGTGGCTACACCTTC. Protein product: CASSLVVEGGYTF.

The chain is built from TRBV29-1 and TRBJ1-2, with D possibly being TRBD1 (5 bases). Trimming pared 4 bases from V and 3 bases from J, leaving 9 bases between. The CDR3 is 12 amino acids. CDR1 SQVTM and CDR2 ANQGSEA come from the germline V gene. CDR3 nucleotides: TGCAGCGTTGTGATGGGGCACTATGGCTACACCTTC. This encodes CSVVMGHYGYTF.

The chain carries TRBV5-1 and TRBJ2-1; 7 nucleotides line up with TRBD2. Germline-derived CDR1 and CDR2 are SGHRS and YFSETQ. The CDR3 spans 16 residues. J was trimmed by 0 bases and V by 0 bases; bases with no gene match: 3. In DNA form, the CDR3 reads TGCGCCAGCAGCTTGGGTGGCGGGAGCTCCTACAATGAGCAGTTCTTC. It yields the protein CASSLGGGSSYNEQFF.

The V and J genes are TRBV11-1 and TRBJ1-1; D is unresolved. Germline V lookup: CDR1 SGHAT, CDR2 FQDESV (reference sequence). This CDR3 comprises 15 residues. V dropped 5 bases and J dropped 0 bases, with 13 bases sitting between them. The CDR3 here is CASSDLGGVNTEAFF. The CDR3 region has the DNA TGTGCCAGCAGCGACCTGGGCGGAGTGAACACTGAAGCTTTCTTT.

This chain joins TRBV9 and TRBJ2-2; D uncertain. This CDR3 has 14 amino acids. V lost 2 bases to trimming and J lost 6 bases, with 11 bases between them. In germline, CDR1 is SGDLS, CDR2 YYNGEE. The CDR3 protein is CASSVRADPGELFF. DNA of the CDR3: TGTGCCAGCAGCGTCCGCGCTGACCCCGGGGAGCTGTTTTTT.

This clone was seen only a few times. The CDR3 nucleotides are TGTGCCAGCTCACCACCCGGGGAGCTGTTTTTT. This translates into CASSPPGELFF. This rearrangement joins TRBV18 to TRBJ2-2; D remains ambiguous. In germline, CDR1 is KGHSH, CDR2 LQKENI. This CDR3 region has 11 residues. The germline V and J ends were trimmed by 0 bases and 7 bases, with 0 bases remaining between them. The variable domain in full, completed from reference TRBV18 and TRBJ2-2, reads NAGVMQNPRHLVRRRGQEARLRCSPMKGHSHVYWYRQLPEEGLKFMVYLQKENIIDESGMPKERFSAEFPKEGPSILRIQQVVRGDSAAYFCASSPPGELFFGEGSRLTVL.